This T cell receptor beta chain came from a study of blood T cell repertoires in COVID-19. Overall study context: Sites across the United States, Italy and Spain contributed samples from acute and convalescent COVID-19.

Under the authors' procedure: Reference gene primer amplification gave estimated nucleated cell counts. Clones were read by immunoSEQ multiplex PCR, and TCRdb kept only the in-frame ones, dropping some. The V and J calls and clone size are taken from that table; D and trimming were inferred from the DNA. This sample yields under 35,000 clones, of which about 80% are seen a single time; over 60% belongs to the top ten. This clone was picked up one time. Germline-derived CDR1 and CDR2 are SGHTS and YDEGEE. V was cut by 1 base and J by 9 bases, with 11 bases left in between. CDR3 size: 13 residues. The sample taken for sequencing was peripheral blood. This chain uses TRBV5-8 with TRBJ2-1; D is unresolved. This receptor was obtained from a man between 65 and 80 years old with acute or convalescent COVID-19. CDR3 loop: CASSLFSSGEQFF. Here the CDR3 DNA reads TGTGCCAGCAGCTTGTTTTCGAGTGGTGAGCAGTTCTTC.